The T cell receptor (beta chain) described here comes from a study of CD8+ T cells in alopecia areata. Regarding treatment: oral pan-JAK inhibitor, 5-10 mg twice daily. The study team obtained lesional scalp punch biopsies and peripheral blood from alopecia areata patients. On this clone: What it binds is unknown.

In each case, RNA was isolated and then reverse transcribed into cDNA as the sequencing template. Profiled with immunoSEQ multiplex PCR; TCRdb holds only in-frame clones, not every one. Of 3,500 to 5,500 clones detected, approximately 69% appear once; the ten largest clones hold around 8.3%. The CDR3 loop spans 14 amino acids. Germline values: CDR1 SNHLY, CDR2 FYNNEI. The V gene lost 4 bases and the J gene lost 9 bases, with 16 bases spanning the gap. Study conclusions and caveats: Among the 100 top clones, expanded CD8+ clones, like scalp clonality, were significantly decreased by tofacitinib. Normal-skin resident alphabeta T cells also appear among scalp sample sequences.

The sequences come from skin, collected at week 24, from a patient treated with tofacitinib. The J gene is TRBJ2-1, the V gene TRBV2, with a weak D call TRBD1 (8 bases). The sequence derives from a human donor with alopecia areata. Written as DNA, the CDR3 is TGTGCCAGCAGTGGAGACAGGGGCGGGGGTGAGCAGTTCTTC. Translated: CASSGDRGGGEQFF. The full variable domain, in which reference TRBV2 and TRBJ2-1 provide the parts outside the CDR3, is EPEVTQTPSHQVTQMGQEVILRCVPISNHLYFYWYRQILGQKVEFLVSFYNNEISEKSEIFDDQFSVERPDGSNFTLKIRSTKLEDSAMYFCASSGDRGGGEQFFGPGTRLTVL.